This T cell receptor (beta chain) emerged from a study of blood T cell repertoires in COVID-19. Study information: Samples representing acute and convalescent COVID-19 were sourced from the United States, Italy and Spain. Sources were T cells, B-cell-depleted T cells, or PBMCs; the material itself was cDNA or gDNA.

Profiled with immunoSEQ multiplex PCR; TCRdb holds only in-frame clones, not every one. The sample carries 210,000 or so clones, around 84% recorded once. Germline CDR1 reads LNHDA; CDR2 reads SQIVND (reference sequence). The V gene end was trimmed by 3 bases and the J gene end by 2 bases; junction bases not matched to a gene: 0. This CDR3 spans 13 amino acids. Sequenced material: peripheral blood. The chain recombines TRBV19 with TRBJ1-2; 7 bases map to TRBD1. The sequence derives from a human donor in a cohort sampled during active COVID-19. The CDR3 DNA reads TGTGCCAGTAGTATGGGACAGAACTATGGCTACACCTTC. It translates to CASSMGQNYGYTF.